Given below is one TCR beta chain in context. Antigen: not known. This sample was taken from a study of OX40 agonist ivuxolimab in advanced cancers. Overall study findings and caveats: Determination of antigen specificity was not performed for the expanded peripheral T cells.

Here immunoSEQ multiplex PCR was the method, and the copy in TCRdb shows in-frame clones only, minus some. This sample carries 100,000 or so clones, about 91% of them seen once, and the ten largest clones take 0.16%. Germline CDR1 and CDR2: MNHEY and SMNVEV (reference sequence). The CDR3 has 13 residues. V was trimmed by 3 bases and J by 7 bases, leaving 10 bases between them. The sample was CD4+ or CD8+ T cells sorted from blood, taken in a trial of the OX40 agonist ivuxolimab. The TCR was taken from an adult with an advanced solid tumor such as melanoma, head and neck, liver or kidney cancer. This chain connects TRBV27 to TRBJ2-1; D uncertain. This chain's CDR3 is CASSFLGENEQFF. The CDR3 bases are TGTGCCAGCAGTTTTTTAGGCGAAAATGAGCAGTTCTTC.